This T cell receptor beta chain was sequenced for a study of T-cell reconstitution after alpha-beta-depleted transplantation in children. V dropped 0 bases and J dropped 8 bases, with 11 bases sitting between them. This CDR3 contains 13 residues. The germline CDR1 and CDR2 sequences are SGHRS and YFSETQ. As it was prepared, the TCRbeta library received unique molecular identifiers. TCRdb used MiXCR to reprocess the PCR reads, holding one entry per CDR3 protein. The profile shows almost 500,000 distinct CDR3 sequences, roughly an eighth of them singletons. This clonotype has just a few counts. The sample was PBMCs from the stem cell graft donor, taken from the stem cell graft. This clonotype originated in a human donor who donated a stem cell graft to a child with combined immunodeficiency. The chain couples TRBV5-1 to TRBJ1-1; D might be TRBD1 (5 bases). CDR3: CASSLDGTYEAFF. CDR3 sequence (DNA): TGCGCCAGCAGCTTGGACGGGACTTACGAAGCTTTCTTT.